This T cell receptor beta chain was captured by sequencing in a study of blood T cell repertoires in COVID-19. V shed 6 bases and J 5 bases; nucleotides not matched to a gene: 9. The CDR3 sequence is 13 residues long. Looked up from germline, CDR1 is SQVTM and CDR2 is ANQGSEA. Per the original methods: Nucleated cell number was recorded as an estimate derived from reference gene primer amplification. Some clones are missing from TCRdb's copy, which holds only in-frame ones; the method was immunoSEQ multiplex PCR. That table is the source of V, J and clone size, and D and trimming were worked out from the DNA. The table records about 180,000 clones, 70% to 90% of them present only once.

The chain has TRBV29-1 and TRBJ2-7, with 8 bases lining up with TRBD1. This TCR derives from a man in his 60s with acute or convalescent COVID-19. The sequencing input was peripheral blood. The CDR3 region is CSVCLDRVNEQYF. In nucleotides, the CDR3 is TGCAGCGTATGTCTGGACAGGGTCAACGAGCAGTACTTC.